These 24 T cell receptor beta chains share one sample of origin, sequenced in a study of OX40 agonist ivuxolimab in advanced cancers. TCRdb's table, derived via immunoSEQ multiplex PCR, lists solely in-frame clones and lacks some. The sample records 91,000 or so clones, just over 85% being singletons. The specimen comprised CD4+ or CD8+ T cells sorted from blood, sampled in a trial of the OX40 agonist ivuxolimab. These receptors all stem from an adult with an advanced solid tumor such as melanoma, head and neck, liver or kidney cancer.

This clone has only one observation. The chain combines TRBV6-5 with TRBJ1-5, with a possible D match to TRBD1 (5 bases). CDR1 is MNHEY, CDR2 SVGAGI, per germline. The CDR3 covers 13 residues. Trimming pared 0 bases from V and 7 bases from J, leaving 7 bases between. The CDR3 here is CASSYSPGQPQHF. DNA of the CDR3: TGTGCCAGCAGTTACTCGCCAGGGCAGCCCCAGCATTTT.

The chain has TRBV4-1 and TRBJ2-3, with D maybe TRBD1 (6 bases). Trimming took 1 base from V and 1 from J, leaving 12 bases between them. The CDR3 has 16 residues. Germline-derived CDR1 and CDR2 are MGHRA and YSYEKL. This CDR3 reads CASSQVGAGRTDTQYF. In DNA, the CDR3 is TGCGCCAGCAGCCAAGTGGGGGCAGGGCGCACAGATACGCAGTATTTT.

This clone was seen once. The chain joins TRBV6-1 to TRBJ2-7; D is unresolved. The ends were cut back, 7 bases at V and 3 bases at J, with 13 bases in the middle. CDR1 is MNHNS and CDR2 is SASEGT in the germline V gene. This CDR3 has 13 residues. CDR3 loop: CASTETAVYEQYF. CDR3 nucleotides: TGTGCCAGCACGGAGACGGCCGTCTACGAGCAGTACTTC.

This clone was found a few times. The CDR3 protein is CATMGTGTEAFF. In DNA, the CDR3 is TGTGCCACAATGGGCACGGGCACTGAAGCTTTCTTT. The chain employs TRBV2 and TRBJ1-1; D remains ambiguous. The CDR3 runs 12 residues. Germline V gives CDR1 SNHLY, CDR2 FYNNEI. V lost 10 bases, J lost 4 bases, and 13 bases lay in between.

The genes are TRBV6-5 and TRBJ1-5, with D possibly matching TRBD1 (5 bases). Germline values: CDR1 MNHEY, CDR2 SVGAGI. V shed 6 bases and J shed 4 bases, with 13 bases lying between them. The CDR3 is made up of 14 amino acids. CDR3 amino acids: CASSPGTGNQPQHF. CDR3 nucleotide sequence: TGTGCCAGCAGCCCAGGGACGGGTAATCAGCCCCAGCATTTT.

This clone is a singleton in its sample. The V call is TRBV5-1, the J call TRBJ2-7; D gene ambiguous. V was clipped by 2 bases and J by 0 bases, with 9 bases between them. This CDR3 spans 14 amino acids. From germline, CDR1 is SGHRS and CDR2 YFSETQ. The CDR3 here is CASSFGPSSYEQYF. The CDR3 coding sequence is TGCGCCAGCAGCTTCGGACCGAGCTCCTACGAGCAGTACTTC.

The V call is TRBV6-6, the J call TRBJ2-7, with D uncertain. Trimming took 3 bases from V and 5 from J, leaving 14 bases between them. The CDR3 consists of 14 residues. Germline V lookup: CDR1 MNHNY, CDR2 SVGAGI (reference sequence). The CDR3 here is CASSYTAPTHEQYF. The CDR3 DNA follows: TGTGCCAGCAGTTATACGGCTCCGACCCACGAGCAGTACTTC.

The chain carries TRBV5-1 and TRBJ2-5; TRBD2 is a possible D gene (6 bases). This CDR3 region has 15 residues. V was trimmed by 5 bases and J by 5 bases, leaving 19 bases between them. In germline, CDR1 is SGHRS, CDR2 YFSETQ. The CDR3, as DNA: TGCGCCAGCAGGGACGGGAGCACGTCCCGGGAGACCCAGTACTTC. The encoded protein is CASRDGSTSRETQYF.

V usage is TRBV6-1 and J usage is TRBJ2-7; 7 positions agree with TRBD1. V lost 0 bases to trimming and J lost 4 bases; unmatched junction nucleotides: 9. The CDR3 sequence is 16 residues long. Germline V lookup: CDR1 MNHNS, CDR2 SASEGT. CDR3 loop: CASSEARGRGKYEQYF. The DNA of the CDR3 is TGTGCCAGCAGTGAAGCGCGAGGCAGGGGGAAGTACGAGCAGTACTTC.

The count of this clone is one. This chain connects TRBV25-1 to TRBJ1-4; TRBD1 matches 7 bases. The CDR3 totals 15 residues. V shed 2 bases and J 12 bases; nucleotides not matched to a gene: 12. Germline CDR1 is MGHDK and CDR2 is SYGVNS. This chain's CDR3 is CASSEDRVGAQELFF. As DNA, the CDR3 is TGTGCCAGCAGTGAAGACAGGGTCGGTGCCCAGGAACTGTTTTTT.

This chain connects TRBV18 to TRBJ2-3; possibly TRBD2 for D (5 bases). Between the trimmed V and J ends, which lost 1 base and 4 bases, there was a span of 12 bases. The CDR3 length is 15 residues. In germline, CDR1 is KGHSH, CDR2 LQKENI. The CDR3 region has the DNA TGTGCCAGCTCACCACTCCTCTCTAGCTCAGATACGCAGTATTTT. It is translated as CASSPLLSSSDTQYF.

This sequence joins TRBV6-1 and TRBJ1-1; the match to TRBD1 covers 7 bases. Losses at the gene ends were 1 base for V and 6 bases for J; bases not matched to a gene: 5. CDR3 size: 14 residues. The V gene's germline CDR1 is MNHNS and CDR2 SASEGT. CDR3 sequence: CASSEGQGRAEAFF. CDR3 nucleotide sequence: TGTGCCAGCAGTGAAGGACAGGGACGGGCTGAAGCTTTCTTT.

This sequence joins TRBV7-3 and TRBJ1-2; TRBD1 aligns across 10 bases. The CDR3 runs to 15 residues. CDR1 SGHTA and CDR2 FQGTGA come from the germline V gene. J was trimmed by 2 bases and V by 5 bases; bases with no gene match: 5. CDR3 bases: TGTGCCAGCAGCCCCCAGGACAGGGGGAACTATGGCTACACCTTC. The encoded protein is CASSPQDRGNYGYTF.

J is TRBJ2-5 and V is TRBV30; TRBD1 matches at 8 bases. The CDR3 extends over 14 amino acids. The V segment lost 1 base and the J segment 4 bases; nucleotides outside the gene matches: 5. CDR1 is GTSNPN and CDR2 is SVGIG in the germline V gene (reference sequence). The DNA of the CDR3 is TGTGCCTGGAGTGCAGGGGGCTGGGGAGAGACCCAGTACTTC. Translation: CAWSAGGWGETQYF. Full variable domain (missing parts from reference TRBV30 and TRBJ2-5): SQTIHQWPATLVQPVGSPLSLECTVEGTSNPNLYWYRQAAGRGLQLLFYSVGIGQISSEVPQNLSASRPQDRQFILSSKKLLLSDSGFYLCAWSAGGWGETQYFGPGTRLLVL.

The chain combines TRBV5-1 with TRBJ1-2; no firm D call. CDR1 is SGHRS, CDR2 YFSETQ, per germline. The CDR3 extends over 12 amino acids. The germline V and J ends were trimmed by 5 bases and 6 bases, with 11 bases remaining between them. CDR3: CASSWGQDGYTF. The CDR3 DNA reads TGCGCCAGCAGTTGGGGTCAGGATGGCTACACCTTC.

Only a few counts were recorded for this clone. The genes are TRBV19 and TRBJ2-2; tentative D call: TRBD2 (5 bases). This CDR3 region has 15 residues. CDR1 is LNHDA, CDR2 SQIVND, per germline (reference sequence). Trimming took off 4 bases at V and 6 bases at J, with 15 bases between the two ends. The CDR3 here is CASSTGTSNPGELFF. CDR3 in DNA: TGTGCCAGTAGTACCGGAACTAGTAATCCCGGGGAGCTGTTTTTT.

The chain employs TRBV6-6 and TRBJ1-5; no clear D gene. The CDR3 runs 15 residues. V lost 2 bases, J lost 0 bases, and 8 bases lay in between. Germline V gives CDR1 MNHNY, CDR2 SVGAGI (reference sequence). CDR3 amino acids: CASSYEPHSNQPQHF. CDR3 DNA sequence: TGTGCCAGCAGTTACGAGCCCCATAGCAATCAGCCCCAGCATTTT.

The rearrangement links TRBV29-1 to TRBJ2-2, with TRBD2 as a possible D gene (5 bases). Germline assignment: CDR1 SQVTM and CDR2 ANQGSEA. This CDR3 is 13 amino acids long. The V gene lost 4 bases and the J gene lost 3 bases, with 9 bases spanning the gap. The DNA for the CDR3 is TGCAGCGTTGGGACTCATTACACCGGGGAGCTGTTTTTT. Its protein is CSVGTHYTGELFF.

This chain links TRBV7-2 with TRBJ1-1; 9 bases are a match to TRBD1. V shed 5 bases, J shed 4 bases, and the junction held 5 bases outside the gene matches. Germline V gene lookup returns CDR1 SGHTA and CDR2 FQGNSA. The CDR3 has 14 residues. The CDR3 sequence is CASSGQGTGTEAFF. The CDR3 DNA reads as TGTGCCAGCAGCGGACAGGGGACGGGCACTGAAGCTTTCTTT.

The chain employs TRBV14 and TRBJ2-7; unclear D gene. This CDR3 is 14 amino acids long. V lost 2 bases to trimming and J lost 9 bases, with 17 bases between them. CDR1 and CDR2 (germline): SGHDN, FVKESK. CDR3 loop: CASSQTRAAYGQYF. The DNA of the CDR3 is TGTGCCAGCAGCCAAACCCGGGCGGCTTATGGGCAGTACTTC.

The gene calls are TRBV10-2 and TRBJ1-1; maybe TRBD1 (5 bases). The CDR3 covers 12 residues. V was clipped by 4 bases and J by 4 bases, with 7 bases between them. Germline CDR1 WSHSY, CDR2 SAAADI. The CDR3 region has the DNA TGCGCCAGCAGTGGAGGGGCCACTGAAGCTTTCTTT. Protein: CASSGGATEAFF.

In its sample, this clone was seen once. This rearrangement joins TRBV6-5 to TRBJ2-3, with D possibly called TRBD1 or TRBD2 (5 bases each). The CDR3 is 13 residues long. In germline, CDR1 is MNHEY, CDR2 SVGAGI. The ends were cut back, 7 bases at V and 1 base at J, with 9 bases in the middle. CDR3 loop: CASKGPGTDTQYF. CDR3 in DNA: TGTGCCAGCAAGGGACCTGGCACAGATACGCAGTATTTT.

This chain joins TRBV4-1 and TRBJ2-1; possibly TRBD1 for D (5 bases). The length of the CDR3 is 16 residues. Per germline, CDR1 MGHRA and CDR2 YSYEKL. V was trimmed by 4 bases and J by 0 bases, leaving 13 bases between them. In DNA, the CDR3 is TGCGCCAGCAGCCCAGGGCACTCCAGCTCCTACAATGAGCAGTTCTTC. Amino acids: CASSPGHSSSYNEQFF.

The genes are TRBV5-1 and TRBJ2-3; unclear D gene. Germline assignment: CDR1 SGHRS and CDR2 YFSETQ. The CDR3 has 16 amino acids. V lost 0 bases to trimming and J lost 4 bases, with 15 bases between them. Here the CDR3 DNA reads TGCGCCAGCAGCTTGGGAGCCTCGGAGCCCTCAGATACGCAGTATTTT. Translation gives CASSLGASEPSDTQYF.